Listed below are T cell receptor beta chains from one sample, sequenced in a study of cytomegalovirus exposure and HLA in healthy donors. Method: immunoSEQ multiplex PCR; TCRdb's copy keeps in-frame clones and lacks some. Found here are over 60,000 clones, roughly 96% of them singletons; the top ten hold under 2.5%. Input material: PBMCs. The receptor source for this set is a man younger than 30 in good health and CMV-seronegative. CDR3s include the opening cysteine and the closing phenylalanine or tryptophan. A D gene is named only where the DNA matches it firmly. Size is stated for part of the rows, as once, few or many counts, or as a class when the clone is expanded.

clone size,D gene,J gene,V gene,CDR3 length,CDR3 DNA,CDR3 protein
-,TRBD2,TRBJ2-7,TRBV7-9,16,TGTGCCAGCAGCCCCCGGGGGGGGCACATCACCTACGAGCAGTACTTC,CASSPRGGHITYEQYF
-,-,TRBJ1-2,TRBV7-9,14,TGTGCCAGCAGCATCCTCGAGGGAAGCGGAGGCTACACCTTC,CASSILEGSGGYTF
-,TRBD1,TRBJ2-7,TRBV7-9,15,TGTGCCAGCAGCGTCCTACAGGGGGCCACCTACGAGCAGTACTTC,CASSVLQGATYEQYF
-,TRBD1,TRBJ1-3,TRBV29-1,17,TGCAGCGTCCCGGGACAGTTTTTTTCGAGCTCTGGAAACACCATATATTTT,CSVPGQFFSSSGNTIYF
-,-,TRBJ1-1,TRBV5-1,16,TGCGCCAGCACGAGAGTGGGCAGGGATCCGAACACTGAAGCTTTCTTT,CASTRVGRDPNTEAFF
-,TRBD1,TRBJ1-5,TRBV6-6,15,TGTGCCAGCAGCTCTACAGGGGGCGAGGGACAGCCCCAGCATTTT,CASSSTGGEGQPQHF
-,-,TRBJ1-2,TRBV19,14,TGTGCCAGTAGTATATCTAGCGAAAGCTATGGCTACACCTTC,CASSISSESYGYTF
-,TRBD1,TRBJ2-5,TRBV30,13,TGTGCCTGGAAAGGGACAGGGGCCAAGACCCAGTACTTC,CAWKGTGAKTQYF
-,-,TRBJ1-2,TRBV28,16,TGTGCCAGCAGTTTAAACGTAGGACAGAGGGACTATGGCTACACCTTC,CASSLNVGQRDYGYTF
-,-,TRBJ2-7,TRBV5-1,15,TGCGCCAGCAGTTTTAATACAGCAAATTCCTACGAGCAGTACTTC,CASSFNTANSYEQYF
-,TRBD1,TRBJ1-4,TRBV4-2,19,TGTGCCAGCAGCCAACAACAGGGGGCGGGTCCCCTAGCTAATGAAAAACTGTTTTTT,CASSQQQGAGPLANEKLFF
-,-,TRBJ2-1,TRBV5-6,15,TGTGCCAGCAGGCCGACAGGAACCACCTACAATGAGCAGTTCTTC,CASRPTGTTYNEQFF
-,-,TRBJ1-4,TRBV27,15,TGTGCCAGCAGGACTAACGTGGGTGGGAATGAAAAACTGTTTTTT,CASRTNVGGNEKLFF
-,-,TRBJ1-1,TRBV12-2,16,TGTGCAAGTCGCTTAGCTCCGGTAGGACAGAACACTGAAGCTTTCTTT,CASRLAPVGQNTEAFF
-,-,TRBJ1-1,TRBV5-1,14,TGCGCCAGCAGCTTGGTTAGTCAGAACACTGAAGCTTTCTTT,CASSLVSQNTEAFF
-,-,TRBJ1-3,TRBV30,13,TGTGGAGCGGGGGGAAACTCTGGAAACACCATATATTTT,CGAGGNSGNTIYF
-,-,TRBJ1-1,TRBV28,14,TGTGCCAGCAGTCCCCGTCCCACATTTCAGAGGGCTTTCTTT,CASSPRPTFQRAFF
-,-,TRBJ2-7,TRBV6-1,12,TGTGCCAGCAGCGTCGACAGTTACGAGCAGTACTTC,CASSVDSYEQYF
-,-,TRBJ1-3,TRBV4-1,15,TGCGCCAGCTCGAGGGTGTCGAGCTCTGGAAACACCATATATTTT,CASSRVSSSGNTIYF
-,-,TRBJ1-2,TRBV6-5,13,TGTGCCAGCAAGGAGGGAATAAACTATGGCTACACCTTC,CASKEGINYGYTF
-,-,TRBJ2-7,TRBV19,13,TGTGCCAGTAGTGACGGAGATAACTACGAGCAGTACTTC,CASSDGDNYEQYF
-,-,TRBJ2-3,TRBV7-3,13,TGTGCCAGCAGCTTAACTCCAGGTGGTACGCAGTATTTT,CASSLTPGGTQYF
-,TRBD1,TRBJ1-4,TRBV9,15,TGTGCCAGCAGCCTAGGGGACAGGCCTGATGAAAAACTGTTTTTT,CASSLGDRPDEKLFF
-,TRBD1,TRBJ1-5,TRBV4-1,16,TGCGCCAGCAGCCAAGTTCCAGGGGGCTTTGGTCAGCCCCAGCATTTT,CASSQVPGGFGQPQHF
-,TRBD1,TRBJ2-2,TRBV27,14,TGTGCCAGCAGACCGGGACAGGGATTCGGGGAGCTGTTTTTT,CASRPGQGFGELFF
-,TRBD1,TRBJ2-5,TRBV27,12,TGTGCCAGCAGGGGACAGCAAGAGACCCAGTACTTC,CASRGQQETQYF
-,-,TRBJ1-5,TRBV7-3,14,TGTGCCAGCAGCACAAGGGAGGATGAACAGCCCCAGCATTTT,CASSTREDEQPQHF
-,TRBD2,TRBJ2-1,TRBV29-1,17,TGCAGCGTTGAAGATCGGAGCGGGAGCCTTCCCTACAATGAGCAGTTCTTC,CSVEDRSGSLPYNEQFF
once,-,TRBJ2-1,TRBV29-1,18,TGCAGCGTTGTTTCTTGGGAGGCAGGGCCGAGCTCCTACAATGAGCAGTTCTTC,CSVVSWEAGPSSYNEQFF
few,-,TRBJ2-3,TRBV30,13,TGTGCCTGGAGGCCGGGGTCTGCAGATACGCAGTATTTT,CAWRPGSADTQYF
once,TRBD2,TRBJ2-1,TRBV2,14,TGTGCCAGGGGTACTAGCGGGGATTACAATGAGCAGTTCTTC,CARGTSGDYNEQFF
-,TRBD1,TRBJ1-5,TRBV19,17,TGTGCCAGTAGTATAAATTTTGGGACAGGGTGGAATCAGCCCCAGCATTTT,CASSINFGTGWNQPQHF
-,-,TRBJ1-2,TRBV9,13,TGTGCCAGCAGCCGGCAGGGTAACTATGGCTACACCTTC,CASSRQGNYGYTF
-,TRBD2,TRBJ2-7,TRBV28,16,TGTGCCAGCAGTTTTCTCGGGGGGGCCGAGAGTTACGAGCAGTACTTC,CASSFLGGAESYEQYF